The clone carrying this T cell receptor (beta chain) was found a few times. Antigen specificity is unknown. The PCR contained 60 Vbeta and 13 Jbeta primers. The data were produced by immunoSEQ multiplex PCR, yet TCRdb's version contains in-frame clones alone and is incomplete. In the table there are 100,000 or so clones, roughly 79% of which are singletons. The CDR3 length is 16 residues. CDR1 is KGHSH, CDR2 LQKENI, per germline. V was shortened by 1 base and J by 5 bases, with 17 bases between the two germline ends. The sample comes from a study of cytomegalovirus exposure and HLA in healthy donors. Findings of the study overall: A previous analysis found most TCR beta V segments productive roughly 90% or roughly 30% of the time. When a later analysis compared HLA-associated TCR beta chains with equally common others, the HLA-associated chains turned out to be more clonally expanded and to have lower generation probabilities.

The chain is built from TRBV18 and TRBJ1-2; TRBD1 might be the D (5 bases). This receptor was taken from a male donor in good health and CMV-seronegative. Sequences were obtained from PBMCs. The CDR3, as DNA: TGTGCCAGCTCACCACAGTGGATGGGGGGAGAATATGGCTACACCTTC. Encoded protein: CASSPQWMGGEYGYTF.